The entry below gives a single TCR beta chain sequence along with its context. These data belong to a study of blood T cell repertoires in COVID-19. About the research overall: COVID-19 samples from acute and convalescent phases originated in the United States, Italy and Spain. In each case, the material was cDNA or gDNA derived from T cells, B-cell-depleted T cells, or PBMCs.

Germline V gives CDR1 SGHRS, CDR2 YFSETQ. With 3 bases removed from V and 1 base from J, the gap between germline ends came to 12 bases. The CDR3 spans 15 residues. How the authors handled the data: Nucleated cell number was recorded as an estimate derived from reference gene primer amplification. The data were produced by immunoSEQ multiplex PCR, yet TCRdb's version contains in-frame clones alone and is incomplete. V, J and clone size are taken as reported in that table, and D and trimming were inferred from the DNA itself. The sample has some 260,000 clones; roughly 85% are singletons. The specimen sequenced was peripheral blood. V gene TRBV5-1 combines with J gene TRBJ2-3; no clear D. The sequence derives from a man younger than 30 with active or convalescent COVID-19. CDR3 sequence: CASSSTPTGTDTQYF. The CDR3 DNA reads TGCGCCAGCAGCTCCACCCCAACAGGCACAGATACGCAGTATTTT.